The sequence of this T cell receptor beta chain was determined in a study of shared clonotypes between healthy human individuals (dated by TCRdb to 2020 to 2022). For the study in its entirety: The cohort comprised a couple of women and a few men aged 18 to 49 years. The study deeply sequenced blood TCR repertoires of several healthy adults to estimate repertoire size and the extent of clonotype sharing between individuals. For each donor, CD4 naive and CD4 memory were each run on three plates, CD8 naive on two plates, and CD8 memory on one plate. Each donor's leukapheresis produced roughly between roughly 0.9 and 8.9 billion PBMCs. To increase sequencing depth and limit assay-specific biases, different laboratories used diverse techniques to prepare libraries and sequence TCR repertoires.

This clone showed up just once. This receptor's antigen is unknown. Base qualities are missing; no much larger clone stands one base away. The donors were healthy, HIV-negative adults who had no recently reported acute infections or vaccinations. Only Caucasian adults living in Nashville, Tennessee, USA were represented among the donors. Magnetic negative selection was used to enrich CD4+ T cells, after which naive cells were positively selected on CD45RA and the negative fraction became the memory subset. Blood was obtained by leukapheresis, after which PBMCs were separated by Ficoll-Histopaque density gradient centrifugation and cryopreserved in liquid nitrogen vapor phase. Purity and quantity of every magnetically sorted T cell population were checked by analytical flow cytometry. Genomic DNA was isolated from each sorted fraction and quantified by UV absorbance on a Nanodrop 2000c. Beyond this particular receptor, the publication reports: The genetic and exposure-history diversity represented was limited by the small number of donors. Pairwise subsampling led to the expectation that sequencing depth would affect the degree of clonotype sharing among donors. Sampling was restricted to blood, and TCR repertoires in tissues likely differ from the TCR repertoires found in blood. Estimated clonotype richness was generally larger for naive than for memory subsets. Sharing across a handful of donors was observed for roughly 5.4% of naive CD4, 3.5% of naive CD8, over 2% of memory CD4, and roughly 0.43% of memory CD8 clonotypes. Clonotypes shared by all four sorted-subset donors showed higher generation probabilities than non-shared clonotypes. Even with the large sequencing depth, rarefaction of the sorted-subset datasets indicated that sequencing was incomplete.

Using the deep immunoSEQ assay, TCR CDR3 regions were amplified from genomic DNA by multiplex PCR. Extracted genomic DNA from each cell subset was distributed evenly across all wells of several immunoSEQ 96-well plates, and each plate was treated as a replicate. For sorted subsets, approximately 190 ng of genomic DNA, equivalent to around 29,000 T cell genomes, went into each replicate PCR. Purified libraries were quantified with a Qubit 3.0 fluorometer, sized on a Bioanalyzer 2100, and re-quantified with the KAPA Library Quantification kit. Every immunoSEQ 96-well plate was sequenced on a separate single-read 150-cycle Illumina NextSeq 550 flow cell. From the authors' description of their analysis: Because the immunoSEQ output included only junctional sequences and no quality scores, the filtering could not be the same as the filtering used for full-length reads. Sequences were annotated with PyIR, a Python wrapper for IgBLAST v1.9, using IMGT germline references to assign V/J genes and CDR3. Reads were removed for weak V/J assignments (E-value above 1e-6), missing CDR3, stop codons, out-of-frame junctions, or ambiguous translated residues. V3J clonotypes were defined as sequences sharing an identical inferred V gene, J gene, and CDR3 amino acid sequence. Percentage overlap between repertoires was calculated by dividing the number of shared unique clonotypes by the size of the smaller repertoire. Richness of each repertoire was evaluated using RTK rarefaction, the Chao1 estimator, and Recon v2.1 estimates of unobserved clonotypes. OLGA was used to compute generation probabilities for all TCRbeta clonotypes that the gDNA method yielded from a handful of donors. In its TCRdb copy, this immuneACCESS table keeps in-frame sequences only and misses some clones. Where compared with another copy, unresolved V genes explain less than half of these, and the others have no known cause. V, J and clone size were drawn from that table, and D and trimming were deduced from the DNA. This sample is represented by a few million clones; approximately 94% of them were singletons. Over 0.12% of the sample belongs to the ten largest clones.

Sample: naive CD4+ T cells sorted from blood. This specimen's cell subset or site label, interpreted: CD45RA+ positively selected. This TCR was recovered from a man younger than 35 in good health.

The CDR3 loop reads CASSIGTVAYEQYF. The DNA sequence is given as TGCGCCAGCAGCATTGGGACAGTCGCCTACGAGCAGTACTTC. The chain was built from TRBV5-1 and TRBJ2-7, with TRBD1 identical over 7 junction bases. For CDR1 and CDR2, the germline V gene lists SGHRS and YFSETQ. The CDR3, cysteine through phenylalanine, is 14 amino acids long. Only CDR3 DNA remains: 42 bases, in frame from the first base. Trimming accounts for 4 bases at V and 2 bases at J, while the number of junction bases matched to no gene is 6.